This TCR beta chain is from a study of control samples from healthy donors and cancer patients. The ends were cut back, 9 bases at V and 2 bases at J, with 10 bases in the middle. This CDR3 region has 12 residues. Produced via immunoSEQ multiplex PCR; TCRdb's table is partial and in-frame only. The table lists around 80,000 clones, 88% of them singletons, with around 5.7% in the top ten. The V gene is TRBV12-3 or TRBV12-4, the J gene TRBJ1-2, with D perhaps TRBD1 (5 bases). Sequenced material: blood. This clonotype was obtained from a woman in her fifties or sixties in good health. CDR3 in amino acids: CASSGANYGYTF. The CDR3 nucleotides read TGTGCCAGTTCCGGGGCGAACTATGGCTACACCTTC.